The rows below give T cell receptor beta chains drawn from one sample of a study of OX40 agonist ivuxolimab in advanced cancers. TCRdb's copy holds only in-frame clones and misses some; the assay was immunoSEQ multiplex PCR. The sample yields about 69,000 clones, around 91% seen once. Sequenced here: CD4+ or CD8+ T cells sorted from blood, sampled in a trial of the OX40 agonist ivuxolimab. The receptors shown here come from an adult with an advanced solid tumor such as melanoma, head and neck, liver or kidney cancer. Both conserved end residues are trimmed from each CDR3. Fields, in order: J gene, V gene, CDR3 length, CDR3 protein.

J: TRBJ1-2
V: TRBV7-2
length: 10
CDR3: ASRRGGYGYT

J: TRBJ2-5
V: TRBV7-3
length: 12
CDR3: ASSQGLAEETQY

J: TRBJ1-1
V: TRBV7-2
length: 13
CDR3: ASSTPPLGATEAF

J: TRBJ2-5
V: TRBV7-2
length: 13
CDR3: ASSSRSSGRWGQY

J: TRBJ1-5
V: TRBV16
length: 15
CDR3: ASSKGYTEGRNQPQH

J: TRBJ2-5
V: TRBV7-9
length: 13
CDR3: ASSSPSPRSETQY

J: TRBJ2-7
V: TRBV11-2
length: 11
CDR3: ASSFSGNYEQY

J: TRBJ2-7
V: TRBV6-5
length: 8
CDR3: ASGTYEQY

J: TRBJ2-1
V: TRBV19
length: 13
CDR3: ASSLLAGIYNEQF

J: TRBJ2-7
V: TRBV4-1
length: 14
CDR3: ASSQENGLSSYEQY

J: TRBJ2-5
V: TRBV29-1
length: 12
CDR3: SVAVAGGPGTQY

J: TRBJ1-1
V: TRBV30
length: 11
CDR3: AWAGQGFTEAF

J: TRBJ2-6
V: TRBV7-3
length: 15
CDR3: ASSFRAGVPGANVLT

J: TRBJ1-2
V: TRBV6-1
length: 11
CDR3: ASSEYSNYGYT

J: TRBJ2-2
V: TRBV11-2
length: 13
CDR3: ASSLALLFTGELF

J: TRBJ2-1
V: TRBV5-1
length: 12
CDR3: ASSGVPDLSEQF

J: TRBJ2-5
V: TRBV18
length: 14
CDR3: ASSPTGIQYEETQY

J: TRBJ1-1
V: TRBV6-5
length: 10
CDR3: ASTARQGRAF

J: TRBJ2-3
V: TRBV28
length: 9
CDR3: ASRKTDTQY

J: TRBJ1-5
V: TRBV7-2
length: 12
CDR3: ASSPGGGNQPQH

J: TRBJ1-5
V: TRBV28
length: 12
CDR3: ASSPSGRGQPQH

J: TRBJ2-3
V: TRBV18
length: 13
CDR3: ASSPPGSSTDTQY

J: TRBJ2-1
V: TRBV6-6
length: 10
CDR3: ASRYQAGGQF

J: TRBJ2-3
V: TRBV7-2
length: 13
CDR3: ASSFGFPGTDTQY

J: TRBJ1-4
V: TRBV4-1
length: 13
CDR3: ASSQEGRYDPKLF

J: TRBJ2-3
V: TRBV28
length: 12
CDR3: ASSLAGPTDTQY

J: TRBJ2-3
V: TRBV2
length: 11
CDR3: ASSEEGVLSQY

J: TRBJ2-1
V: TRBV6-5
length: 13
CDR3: ASSYLSGRGNEQF

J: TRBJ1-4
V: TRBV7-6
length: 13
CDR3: ASSLGGQGGEKLF

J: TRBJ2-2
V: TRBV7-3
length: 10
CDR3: ASSPRTGELF

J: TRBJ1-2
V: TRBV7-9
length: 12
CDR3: ASSPNDRGRGYT

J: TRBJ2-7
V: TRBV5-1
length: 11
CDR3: ASSLGADYEQY

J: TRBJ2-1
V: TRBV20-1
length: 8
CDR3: SASDYEQF

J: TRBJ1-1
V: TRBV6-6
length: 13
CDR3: ASTHPGQGNTEAF

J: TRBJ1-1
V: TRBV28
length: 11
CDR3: ASSLVQGTEAF

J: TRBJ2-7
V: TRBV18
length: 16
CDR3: ASSPRGWGQGTRNEQY

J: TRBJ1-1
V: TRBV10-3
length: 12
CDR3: AISEGPGNTEAF

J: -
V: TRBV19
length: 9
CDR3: ASSIFGEQY

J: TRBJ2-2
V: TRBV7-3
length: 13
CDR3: ASSPGLAGTGELF

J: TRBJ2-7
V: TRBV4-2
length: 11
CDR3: ASSFSTPYEQY

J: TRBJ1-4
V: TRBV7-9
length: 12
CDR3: ASSSGTLHEKLF

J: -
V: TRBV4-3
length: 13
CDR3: ASSQDWGKNYEQY

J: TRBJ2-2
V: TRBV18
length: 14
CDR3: ASSPLLAGNTGELF

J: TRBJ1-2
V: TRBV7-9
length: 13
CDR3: ASSFRGRDNYGYT

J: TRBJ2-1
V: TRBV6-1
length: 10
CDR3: ASGRVLNEQF

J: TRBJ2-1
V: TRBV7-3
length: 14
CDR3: ASSLMGPTGANEQF

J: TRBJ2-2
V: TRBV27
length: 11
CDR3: ASSLKASGELF

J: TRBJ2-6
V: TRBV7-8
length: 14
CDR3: ASSLDRGRGANVLT

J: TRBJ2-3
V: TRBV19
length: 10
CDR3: ASSIVADTQY

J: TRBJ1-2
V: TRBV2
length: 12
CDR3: ASSASPAGNGYT

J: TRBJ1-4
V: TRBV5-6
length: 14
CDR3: ASSLWHLGRYEKLF

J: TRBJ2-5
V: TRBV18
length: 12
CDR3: ASSPRRTQETQY

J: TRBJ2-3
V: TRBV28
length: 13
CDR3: ASSLGGVPTDTQY

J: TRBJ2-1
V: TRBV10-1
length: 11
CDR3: ASSESALNEQF